This TCR beta chain was captured in a study of T cell responses to AZD1222 COVID-19 vaccine. CDR3 length: 14 amino acids. The germline CDR1 and CDR2 sequences are SEHNR and FQNEAQ (reference sequence). V lost 3 bases and J lost 0, with 6 bases in between. Whether given at about 4 or about 12 weeks, second doses were pooled. Sequencing used immunoSEQ multiplex PCR; TCRdb keeps in-frame clones, though not all of them. Here the sample spans roughly 150,000 clones, roughly 90% being singletons. Sequenced here: peripheral blood, sampled 28 days after the second AZD1222 dose. The chain is built from TRBV7-9 and TRBJ2-1; no clear D gene. The sequence was obtained from an adult who received the AZD1222 COVID-19 vaccine. This CDR3 is CASSLISSYNEQFF. The CDR3 DNA follows: TGTGCCAGCAGCTTGATTAGCTCCTACAATGAGCAGTTCTTC.